This entry concerns a single TCR beta chain. This clone was picked up one time. It has no known antigen specificity. No qualities accompany the bases; no much larger clone lies one base away. This specimen belongs to a study of shared clonotypes between healthy human individuals (dated by TCRdb to about 2020). In the study overall: Two women and three men aged 18 to 49 years were included in the cohort. Blood TCR repertoires of a handful of healthy adults were deeply sequenced to estimate repertoire size and the extent of clonotype sharing between individuals. To increase sequencing depth and limit assay-specific biases, TCR repertoire library preparation and sequencing were carried out by different laboratories using diverse techniques. Each donor's leukapheresis produced roughly between about 0.8 and 8.9 billion PBMCs. For each donor, CD4 naive and CD4 memory were each given three plates, CD8 naive was given two plates, and CD8 memory was given one plate.

Here is what the overall study found, with its caveats: Sampling was limited to blood, and TCR repertoires in tissue likely differ from TCR repertoires in blood. Compared with non-shared clonotypes, the clonotypes found in all four sorted-subset donors had higher generation probabilities. Even with the large sequencing depth, rarefaction of the sorted-subset datasets indicated that sequencing was incomplete. Naive subsets generally had larger estimated clonotype richness than memory subsets. Approximately 5% of naive CD4, around 3.5% of naive CD8, about 2.4% of memory CD4, and about 0.4% of memory CD8 clonotypes were shared across four donors. The genetic and exposure-history diversity represented was limited by the small number of donors. Pairwise subsampling led to the expectation that sequencing depth would affect the degree of clonotype sharing among donors.

Healthy HIV-negative adults with no recently reported acute infections or vaccinations were included as donors. Every donor was a Caucasian adult living in Nashville, Tennessee, USA. Magnetic negative selection was used to enrich CD4+ T cells, after which naive cells were positively selected on CD45RA and the negative fraction became the memory subset. Blood was obtained by leukapheresis, after which PBMCs were separated by Ficoll-Histopaque density gradient centrifugation and cryopreserved in liquid nitrogen vapor phase. Analytical flow cytometry was used to check the purity and quantity of each magnetically sorted T cell population. Genomic DNA was isolated from each sorted fraction and quantified by UV absorbance on a Nanodrop 2000c. Using the deep immunoSEQ assay, multiplex PCR amplified TCR CDR3 regions from genomic DNA. Extracted genomic DNA from each cell subset was distributed evenly across all wells of several immunoSEQ 96-well plates, and each plate was treated as a replicate. Each replicate PCR for sorted subsets received around 210 ng genomic DNA, equal to 28,000 or so T cell genomes. Purified libraries were measured with a Qubit 3.0 fluorometer, size-checked on a Bioanalyzer 2100, and measured again with the KAPA Library Quantification kit. Every immunoSEQ 96-well plate was sequenced on a dedicated single-read 150-cycle Illumina NextSeq 550 flow cell. The paper's data handling went like this. Because the immunoSEQ output held only junctional sequences and lacked quality scores, the filtering could not match the filtering applied to full-length reads. To assign V/J genes and CDR3, sequences were annotated using PyIR, a Python wrapper for IgBLAST v1.9, with IMGT germline references. Any read was removed if the V/J assignment was weak (E-value above 1e-6), the CDR3 was missing, or the read contained stop codons, out-of-frame junctions, or ambiguous translated residues. V3J clonotypes were defined by identical inferred V gene, J gene, and CDR3 amino acid sequence. To compute the percentage overlap between repertoires, the number of shared unique clonotypes was divided by the size of the smaller repertoire. RTK rarefaction, the Chao1 estimator, and Recon v2.1 estimates of unobserved clonotypes were used to assess repertoire richness. OLGA was used to compute generation probabilities for all TCRbeta clonotypes that the gDNA method yielded from a handful of donors. In its TCRdb copy, this immuneACCESS table keeps in-frame sequences only and misses some clones. Where compared with another copy, unresolved V genes explain less than half of these, and the others have no known cause. Clone size and V and J calls were adopted from that table, with D and trimming inferred from the DNA. The table for this sample lists 2 million to 2.5 million clones; approximately 93% of them were counted only once. The ten largest clones capture 0.39% of the sample.

The TCR originated in a man younger than 30 in good health. Some clones in this sample may be carry-over from other donors' samples. Material for sequencing was naive CD4+ T cells from PBMCs. What the cell subset or site label conveys for this sample: CD45RA+ positively selected.

CDR3 protein: CASSLDGQAGYF. In nucleotides, the sequence is TGCGCCAGCAGCTTGGACGGGCAGGCCGGGTACTTC. This receptor chain uses TRBV5-1 and TRBJ2-4; the D segment cannot be called with confidence. CDR1 and CDR2 were assigned from the germline V gene as SGHRS and YFSETQ. From the cysteine up to the phenylalanine, the CDR3 has a length of 12 residues. Only the CDR3 DNA stays, 36 bases, in frame from base 1. V gives up 0 bases and J gives up 15 bases, and the segment between their germline ends measures 13 bases.